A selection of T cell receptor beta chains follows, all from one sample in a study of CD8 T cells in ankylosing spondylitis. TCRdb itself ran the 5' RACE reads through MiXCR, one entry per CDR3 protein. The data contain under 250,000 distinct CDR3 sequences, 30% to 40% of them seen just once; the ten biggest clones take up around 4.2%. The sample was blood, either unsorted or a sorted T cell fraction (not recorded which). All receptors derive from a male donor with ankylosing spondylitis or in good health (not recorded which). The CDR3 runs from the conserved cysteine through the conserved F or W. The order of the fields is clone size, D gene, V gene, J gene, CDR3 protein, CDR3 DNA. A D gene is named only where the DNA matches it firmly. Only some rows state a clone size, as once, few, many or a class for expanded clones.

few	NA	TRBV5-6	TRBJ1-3	CASTRGGNTIYF	TGTGCCAGCACCCGGGGTGGAAACACCATATATTTT
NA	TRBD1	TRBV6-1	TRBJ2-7	CASRLPGQGIYEQYF	TGTGCCAGCAGATTGCCGGGACAGGGGATCTACGAGCAGTACTTC
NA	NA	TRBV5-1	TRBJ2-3	CASSSQFGDTQYF	TGCGCCAGCAGCTCCCAATTTGGGGATACGCAGTATTTT
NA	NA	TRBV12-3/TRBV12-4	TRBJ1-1	CASTTPGPLGLTEAFF	TGTGCCAGCACCACACCGGGACCCCTCGGTTTGACTGAAGCTTTCTTT
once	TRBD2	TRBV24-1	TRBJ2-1	CATSDWSTSGGNEQFF	TGTGCCACCAGTGATTGGTCAACTAGCGGGGGGAATGAGCAGTTCTTC
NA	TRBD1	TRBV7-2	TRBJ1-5	CASSGQVGSNQPQHF	TGTGCCAGCAGCGGACAGGTCGGAAGCAATCAGCCCCAGCATTTT
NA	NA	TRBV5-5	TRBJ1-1	CASSLRRTNTEAFF	TGTGCCAGCAGCTTGCGGCGGACGAACACTGAAGCTTTCTTT
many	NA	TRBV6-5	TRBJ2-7	CASSYYRTGEQYF	TGTGCCAGCAGTTACTACCGGACGGGCGAGCAGTACTTC
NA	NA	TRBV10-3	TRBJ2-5	CAISGQGGLAGSETQYF	TGTGCCATCAGTGGCCAGGGGGGGTTAGCGGGGTCGGAGACCCAGTACTTC
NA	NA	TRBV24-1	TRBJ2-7	CATSDFRQGVYEQYF	TGTGCCACCAGTGATTTCAGGCAGGGTGTCTACGAGCAGTACTTC
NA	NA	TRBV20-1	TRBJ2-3	CSAPAHATDTQYF	TGCAGTGCTCCGGCTCACGCCACAGATACGCAGTATTTT
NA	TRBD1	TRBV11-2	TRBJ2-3	CASSLTGQGRFVGADTQYF	TGTGCCAGCAGCTTAACTGGACAGGGTCGGTTTGTGGGTGCAGATACGCAGTATTTT
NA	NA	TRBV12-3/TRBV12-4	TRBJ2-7	CASSFEGRSSYEQYF	TGTGCCAGCAGTTTTGAGGGACGTTCATCCTACGAGCAGTACTTC
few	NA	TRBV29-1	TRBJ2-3	CSVGGHYTDTQYF	TGCAGCGTTGGAGGACACTACACAGATACGCAGTATTTT
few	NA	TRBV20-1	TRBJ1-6	CSAREDLHFDSPLHF	TGCAGTGCTAGAGAGGACCTCCATTTCGATTCACCCCTCCACTTT
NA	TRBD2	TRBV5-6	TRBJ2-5	CASSQGLAGGEPQYF	TGTGCCAGCAGCCAAGGACTAGCGGGGGGGGAGCCCCAGTACTTC
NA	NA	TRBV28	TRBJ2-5	CASSPLGEGPETQYF	TGTGCCAGCAGTCCCCTGGGAGAGGGTCCGGAGACCCAGTACTTC
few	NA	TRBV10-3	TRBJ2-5	CAISEPEKYF	TGTGCCATCAGTGAGCCGGAAAAGTACTTC
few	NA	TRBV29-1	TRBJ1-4	CSDTTAPALLDEKLFF	TGCAGCGACACGACAGCCCCAGCCCTTTTAGATGAAAAACTGTTTTTT
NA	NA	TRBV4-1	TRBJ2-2	CASSRPNTGELFF	TGCGCCAGCAGCCGACCTAACACCGGGGAGCTGTTTTTT
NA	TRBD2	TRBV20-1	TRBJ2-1	CSAHSGGDTNEQFF	TGCAGTGCCCACAGCGGGGGGGATACTAATGAGCAGTTCTTC
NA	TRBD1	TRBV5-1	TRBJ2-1	CASSFTGQGNEQFF	TGCGCCAGCAGCTTCACGGGACAGGGAAATGAGCAGTTCTTC